The following is a TCR beta chain sequence with its context. The sample comes from a study of shared clonotypes between healthy human individuals. The CDR3 extends over 14 amino acids. Trimming cost V 1 base and J 2 bases, with 9 bases left between them. Germline CDR1 and CDR2: LNHNV and YYDKDF (reference sequence). Produced via immunoSEQ multiplex PCR; TCRdb's table is partial and in-frame only. The sample records around 1.4 million clones, around 98.5% being singletons. The chain has TRBV15 and TRBJ2-7; tentative D call: TRBD2 (6 bases). This clonotype was obtained from a man aged 25 to 40 in good health. The sequenced sample was naive CD4+ T cells sorted from blood. The subset is: CD45RA+ positively selected. The CDR3 DNA is TGTGCCACCAGCAGAGGGAGGGCTACCTACGAGCAGTACTTC. Residues: CATSRGRATYEQYF.